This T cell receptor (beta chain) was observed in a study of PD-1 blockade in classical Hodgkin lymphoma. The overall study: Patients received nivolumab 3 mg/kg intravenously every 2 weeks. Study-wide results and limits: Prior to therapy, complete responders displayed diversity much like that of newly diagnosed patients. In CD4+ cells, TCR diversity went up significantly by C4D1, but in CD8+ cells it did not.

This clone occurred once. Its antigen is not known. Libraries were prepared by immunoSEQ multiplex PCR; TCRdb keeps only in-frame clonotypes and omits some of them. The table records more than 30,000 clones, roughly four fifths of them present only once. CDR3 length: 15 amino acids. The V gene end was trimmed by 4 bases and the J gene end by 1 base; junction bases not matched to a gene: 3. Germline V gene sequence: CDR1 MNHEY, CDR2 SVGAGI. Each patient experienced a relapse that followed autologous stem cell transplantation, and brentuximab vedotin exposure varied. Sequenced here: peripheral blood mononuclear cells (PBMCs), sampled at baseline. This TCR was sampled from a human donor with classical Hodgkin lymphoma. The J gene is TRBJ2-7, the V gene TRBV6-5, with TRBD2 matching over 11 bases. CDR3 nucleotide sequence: TGTGCCAGCAGTTCTGGGACTAGCGGTTCCTACGAGCAGTACTTC. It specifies CASSSGTSGSYEQYF.